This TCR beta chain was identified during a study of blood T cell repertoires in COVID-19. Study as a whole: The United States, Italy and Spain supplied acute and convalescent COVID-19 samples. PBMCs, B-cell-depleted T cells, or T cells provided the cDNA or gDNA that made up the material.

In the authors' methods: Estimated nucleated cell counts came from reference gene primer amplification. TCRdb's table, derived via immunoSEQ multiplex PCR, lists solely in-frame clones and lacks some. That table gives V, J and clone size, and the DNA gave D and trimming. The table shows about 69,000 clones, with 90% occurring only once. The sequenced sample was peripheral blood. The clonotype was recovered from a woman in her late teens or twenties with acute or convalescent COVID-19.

The CDR3 loop reads CASSMNTEAFF. Here the CDR3 DNA reads TGTGCCAGTAGCATGAACACTGAAGCTTTCTTT. The chain uses TRBV18 and TRBJ1-1; D not resolved. V was cut by 9 bases and J by 0 bases, with 5 bases left in between. The germline V gene has CDR1 KGHSH and CDR2 LQKENI. The CDR3 runs to 11 residues.